Listed here are 4 T cell receptor beta chains from one sample, sequenced in a study of T cell responses to AZD1222 COVID-19 vaccine. Libraries were prepared by immunoSEQ multiplex PCR; TCRdb keeps only in-frame clonotypes and omits some of them. The sample lists some 160,000 clones, roughly 90% occurring once. The input for sequencing was peripheral blood, taken on day 0 of AZD1222 vaccination. The receptor set was obtained from an adult in good health.

CDR3: CASIPSGTSYNEQFF. The CDR3 coding sequence is TGTGCCAGCATCCCCAGCGGGACATCCTACAATGAGCAGTTCTTC. The chain links TRBV27 to TRBJ2-1; D is perhaps TRBD2 (7 bases). This CDR3 comprises 15 residues. Germline assignment: CDR1 MNHEY and CDR2 SMNVEV (reference sequence). Trimming cost V 7 bases and J 1 base, with 14 bases left between them.

This chain connects TRBV4-1 to TRBJ1-2; 10 positions agree with TRBD1. This CDR3 region has 15 residues. CDR1 is MGHRA, CDR2 YSYEKL, per germline. V gave up 4 bases and J gave up 8 bases; unmatched junction bases: 10. The chain's CDR3 is CASSRGDRGLGGYTF. CDR3 DNA: TGCGCCAGCAGCCGAGGGGACAGGGGTCTTGGAGGCTACACCTTC.

The CDR3 reads CASSSEPRGPKQFF. The DNA of the CDR3 is TGTGCCAGCAGCTCGGAACCGAGAGGTCCCAAGCAGTTCTTC. The chain is built from TRBV5-8 and TRBJ2-1; no reliable D call. The germline V and J ends were trimmed by 3 bases and 11 bases, with 18 bases remaining between them. Germline assignment: CDR1 SGHTS and CDR2 YDEGEE. CDR3 length equals 14 residues.

The chain recombines TRBV6-5 with TRBJ1-2, with 7 bases lining up with TRBD1. J was trimmed by 2 bases and V by 5 bases; bases with no gene match: 2. The CDR3 is made up of 13 amino acids. Germline CDR1 MNHEY, CDR2 SVGAGI. In DNA form, the CDR3 reads TGTGCCAGCAGTAGACAGGGCAACTATGGCTACACCTTC. This codes for CASSRQGNYGYTF.